These 12 T cell receptor beta chains originate from one sample sequenced in a study of T cell responses to AZD1222 COVID-19 vaccine. The assay was immunoSEQ multiplex PCR, and TCRdb's table has in-frame clones only and misses some. Seen here are more than 5,000 clones, approximately 89% observed once, and the top ten hold roughly 14%. Sequenced material: peripheral blood, taken 28 days after the second AZD1222 dose. These receptors were taken from an adult who received the AZD1222 COVID-19 vaccine.

The gene calls are TRBV27 and TRBJ1-5; no clear D. V shed 2 bases and J shed 2 bases, with 16 bases lying between them. The CDR3 contains 17 residues. Germline V CDR1 and CDR2: MNHEY, SMNVEV (reference sequence). CDR3 region: CASSLTFPSLGNQPQHF. The CDR3, as DNA: TGTGCCAGCAGTTTAACGTTCCCCTCCCTGGGCAATCAGCCCCAGCATTTT.

The chain joins TRBV11-3 to TRBJ1-4, with a tentative D call TRBD1 (5 bases). This CDR3 comprises 14 residues. The ends were cut back, 6 bases at V and 8 bases at J, with 16 bases in the middle. CDR1 SGHNT and CDR2 YENEEA come from the germline V gene. CDR3 DNA sequence: TGTGCCAGCAGTTCCACCGGGACGCCGGAAAAACTGTTTTTT. Its translation: CASSSTGTPEKLFF. Together with reference TRBV11-3 and TRBJ1-4, the CDR3 gives the full variable domain: EAGVVQSPRYKIIEKKQPVAFWCNPISGHNTLYWYLQNLGQGPELLIRYENEEAVDDSQLPKDRFSAERLKGVDSTLKIQPAELGDSAVYLCASSSTGTPEKLFFGSGTQLSVL.

V is TRBV11-2 and J is TRBJ2-3; D unclear. This CDR3 spans 15 amino acids. V shed 4 bases and J shed 0 bases, with 11 bases lying between them. CDR1 and CDR2 (germline): SGHAT, FQNNGV. CDR3 loop: CASSSWLESTDTQYF. As DNA, the CDR3 is TGTGCCAGCAGCTCTTGGCTAGAAAGCACAGATACGCAGTATTTT.

CDR3 DNA: TGCAGCGTCGATCTAGCGGGAGGAAATGAGCAGTTCTTC. This gives the protein CSVDLAGGNEQFF. This chain joins TRBV29-1 and TRBJ2-1; TRBD2 agrees at 11 bases. The V gene end was trimmed by 6 bases and the J gene end by 7 bases; junction bases not matched to a gene: 5. The germline V gene has CDR1 SQVTM and CDR2 ANQGSEA. The CDR3 length is 13 residues.

This chain connects TRBV28 to TRBJ2-7; a possible D gene is TRBD2 (7 bases). The CDR3 spans 12 residues. V was shortened by 3 bases and J by 6 bases, with 9 bases between the two germline ends. Per germline, CDR1 MDHEN and CDR2 SYDVKM. The CDR3 is CASSLGGLEQYF. The CDR3 DNA reads TGTGCCAGCAGTTTGGGGGGGCTCGAGCAGTACTTC.

The chain combines TRBV28 with TRBJ1-1, with a tentative D call TRBD1 (6 bases). V lost 5 bases and J lost 0, with 13 bases in between. Germline values: CDR1 MDHEN, CDR2 SYDVKM. This CDR3 region has 15 residues. CDR3 nucleotides: TGTGCCAGCAGTATAGGGGGGAACATGAACACTGAAGCTTTCTTT. Translated, it gives CASSIGGNMNTEAFF.

The V and J genes are TRBV3-1 (or the pseudogene TRBV3-2) and TRBJ2-4; TRBD1 is a possible D gene (7 bases). CDR1 is LGHDT and CDR2 is YNNKEL in the germline V gene (reference sequence). The CDR3 sequence is 15 residues long. The V and J ends lost 3 bases and 7 bases respectively, with 16 bases between them. CDR3 in DNA: TGTGCCAGCAGCCAGGGGGTGCAGGGGGGTAACATTCAGTACTTC. Protein sequence: CASSQGVQGGNIQYF.

CDR3 protein: CASSHPPLNTEAFF. DNA of the CDR3: TGTGCCAGCAGCCACCCTCCCCTGAACACTGAAGCTTTCTTT. The chain couples TRBV7-6 to TRBJ1-1; no firm D call. With 5 bases removed from V and 0 bases from J, the gap between germline ends came to 10 bases. The V gene's germline CDR1 is SGHVS and CDR2 FNYEAQ. The CDR3 runs 14 residues.

J is TRBJ2-1 and V is TRBV4-2; 16 bases match TRBD2. CDR1 is LGHNA, CDR2 YNFKEQ, per germline. The CDR3 sequence is 15 residues long. The V gene end was trimmed by 4 bases and the J gene end by 8 bases; junction bases not matched to a gene: 2. The CDR3 sequence is CASSPGTSGRDEQFF. The DNA for the CDR3 is TGTGCCAGCAGCCCCGGGACTAGCGGGAGGGATGAGCAGTTCTTC.

V and J are TRBV2 and TRBJ2-1; possibly TRBD1 or TRBD2 for D (6 bases each). The germline CDR1 and CDR2 sequences are SNHLY and FYNNEI. V lost 8 bases and J 6 bases, leaving 20 bases between the germline ends. The CDR3 contains 15 residues. This CDR3 is CASARGGKWGNEQFF. In nucleotides, the CDR3 is TGTGCCAGCGCCCGAGGGGGGAAGTGGGGCAATGAGCAGTTCTTC.

V gene TRBV11-2 combines with J gene TRBJ2-5; no firm D call. Germline V gene data show CDR1 as SGHAT and CDR2 as FQNNGV. Trimming took 4 bases from V and 4 from J, leaving 16 bases between them. CDR3 size: 15 residues. CDR3 nucleotide sequence: TGTGCCAGCAGCTCCCGGGCCCGGTTTTCAGAGACCCAGTACTTC. This sequence encodes CASSSRARFSETQYF.

The rearrangement links TRBV29-1 to TRBJ1-2; D unclear. V lost 8 bases, J lost 2 bases, and 15 bases lay in between. The CDR3 has 13 residues. From germline, CDR1 is SQVTM and CDR2 ANQGSEA. The DNA for the CDR3 is TGCAGCTTCGCGACCAGCCAAAACTATGGCTACACCTTC. This encodes CSFATSQNYGYTF. The full variable domain, completed using reference TRBV29-1 and TRBJ1-2, is SAVISQKPSRDICQRGTSLTIQCQVDSQVTMMFWYRQQPGQSLTLIATANQGSEATYESGFVIDKFPISRPNLTFSTLTVSNMSPEDSSIYLCSFATSQNYGYTFGSGTRLTVV.